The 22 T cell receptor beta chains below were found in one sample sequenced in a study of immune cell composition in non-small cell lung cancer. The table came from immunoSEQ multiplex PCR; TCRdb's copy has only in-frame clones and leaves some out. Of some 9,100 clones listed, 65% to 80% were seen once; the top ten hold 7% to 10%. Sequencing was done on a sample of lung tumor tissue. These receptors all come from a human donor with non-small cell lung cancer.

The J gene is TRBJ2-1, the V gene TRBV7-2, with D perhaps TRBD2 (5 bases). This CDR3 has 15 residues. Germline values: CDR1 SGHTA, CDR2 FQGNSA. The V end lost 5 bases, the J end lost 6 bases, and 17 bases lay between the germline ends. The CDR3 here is CASSLSGSPRNEQFF. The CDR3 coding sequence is TGTGCCAGCAGCCTGTCGGGAAGCCCCCGCAATGAGCAGTTCTTC.

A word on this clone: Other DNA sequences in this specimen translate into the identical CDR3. The CDR3 bases are TGTGCCAGCAGCTTAGGCGCGGGTCCCTCTGGAAACACCATATATTTT. Its protein is CASSLGAGPSGNTIYF. The V gene is TRBV7-9, the J gene TRBJ1-3; no clear D gene. CDR3 length: 16 residues. V lost 1 base, J lost 0 bases, and 10 bases lay in between. Germline CDR1 SEHNR, CDR2 FQNEAQ (reference sequence).

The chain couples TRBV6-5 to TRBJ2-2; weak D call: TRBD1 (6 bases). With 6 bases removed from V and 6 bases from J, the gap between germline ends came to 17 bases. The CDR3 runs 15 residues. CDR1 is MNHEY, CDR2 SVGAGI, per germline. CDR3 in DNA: TGTGCCAGCAGAAAGCGTATACAGGGCGCCGGGGAGCTGTTTTTT. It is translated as CASRKRIQGAGELFF.

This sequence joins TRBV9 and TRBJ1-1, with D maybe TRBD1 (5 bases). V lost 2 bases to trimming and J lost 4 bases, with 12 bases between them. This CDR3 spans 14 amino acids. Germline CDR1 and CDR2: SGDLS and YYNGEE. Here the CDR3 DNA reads TGTGCCAGCAGCGTCGGGGGGTTTGTCACTGAAGCTTTCTTT. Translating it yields CASSVGGFVTEAFF.

The CDR3 spells CASSLGQVPDTQYF. CDR3 DNA sequence: TGTGCCAGCAGCTTAGGACAGGTTCCAGATACGCAGTATTTT. The chain is built from TRBV7-2 and TRBJ2-3, with TRBD1 as a possible D gene (6 bases). Per germline, CDR1 SGHTA and CDR2 FQGNSA. Trimming shortened V by 1 base and J by 4 bases, and 9 bases separated the two germline ends. The CDR3 extends over 14 amino acids.

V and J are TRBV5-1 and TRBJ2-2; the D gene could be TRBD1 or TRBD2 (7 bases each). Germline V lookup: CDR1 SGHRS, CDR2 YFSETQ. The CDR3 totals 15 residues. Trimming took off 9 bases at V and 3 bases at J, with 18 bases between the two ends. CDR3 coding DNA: TGCGCCACCCGGGGACCAGGGGGGGACACCGGGGAGCTGTTTTTT. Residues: CATRGPGGDTGELFF. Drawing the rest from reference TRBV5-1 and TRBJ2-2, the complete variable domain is KAGVTQTPRYLIKTRGQQVTLSCSPISGHRSVSWYQQTPGQGLQFLFEYFSETQRNKGNFPGRFSGRQFSNSRSEMNVSTLELGDSALYLCATRGPGGDTGELFFGEGSRLTVL.

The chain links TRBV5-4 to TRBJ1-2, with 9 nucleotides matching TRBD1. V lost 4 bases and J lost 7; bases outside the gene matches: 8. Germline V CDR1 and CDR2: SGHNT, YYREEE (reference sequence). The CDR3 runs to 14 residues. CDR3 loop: CASSGADRGFGYTF. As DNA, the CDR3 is TGTGCCAGCAGCGGAGCGGACAGGGGCTTTGGCTACACCTTC.

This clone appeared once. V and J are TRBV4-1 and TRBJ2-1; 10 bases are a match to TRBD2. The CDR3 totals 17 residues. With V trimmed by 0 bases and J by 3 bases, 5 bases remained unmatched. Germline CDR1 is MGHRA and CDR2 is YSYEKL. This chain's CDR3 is CASSQDLASGGYNEQFF. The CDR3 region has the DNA TGCGCCAGCAGCCAAGATCTGGCTAGCGGGGGCTACAATGAGCAGTTCTTC.

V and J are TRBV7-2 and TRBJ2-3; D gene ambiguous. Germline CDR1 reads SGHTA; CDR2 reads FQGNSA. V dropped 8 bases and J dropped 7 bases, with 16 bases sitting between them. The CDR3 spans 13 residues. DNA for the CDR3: TGTGCCAGCCGTCAAGAGCATGGGTATACGCAGTATTTT. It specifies CASRQEHGYTQYF.

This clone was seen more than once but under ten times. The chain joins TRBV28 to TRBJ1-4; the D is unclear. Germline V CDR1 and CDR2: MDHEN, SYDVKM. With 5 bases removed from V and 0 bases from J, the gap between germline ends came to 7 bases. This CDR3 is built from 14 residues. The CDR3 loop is CASSPTATNEKLFF. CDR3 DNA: TGTGCCAGCAGTCCGACGGCAACTAATGAAAAACTGTTTTTT.

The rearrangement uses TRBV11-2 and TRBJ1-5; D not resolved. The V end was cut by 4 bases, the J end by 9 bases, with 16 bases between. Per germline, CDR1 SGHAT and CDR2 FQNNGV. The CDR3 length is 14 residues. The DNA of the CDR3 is TGTGCCAGCAGCTCGGGCCTCTTTGAGGCGCCCCAGCATTTT. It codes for CASSSGLFEAPQHF.

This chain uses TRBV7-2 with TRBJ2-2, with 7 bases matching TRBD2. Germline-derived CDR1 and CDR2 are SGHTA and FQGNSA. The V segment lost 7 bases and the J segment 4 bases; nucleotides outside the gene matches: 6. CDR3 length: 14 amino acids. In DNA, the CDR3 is TGTGCCAGCACCACACTAGCGACCACCGGGGAGCTGTTTTTT. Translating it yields CASTTLATTGELFF.

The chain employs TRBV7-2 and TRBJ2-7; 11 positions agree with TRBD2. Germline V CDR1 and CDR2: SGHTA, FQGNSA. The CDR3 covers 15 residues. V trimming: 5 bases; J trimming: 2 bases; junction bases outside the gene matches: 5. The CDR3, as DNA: TGTGCCAGCAGCGAGGGACTAGCGGTAGCCTACGAGCAGTACTTC. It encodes CASSEGLAVAYEQYF.

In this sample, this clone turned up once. This CDR3 reads CASLGQGYTGELFF. The CDR3 DNA reads TGTGCCAGCCTTGGACAGGGGTACACCGGGGAGCTGTTTTTT. The chain employs TRBV19 and TRBJ2-2; 9 nucleotides agree with TRBD1. Germline values: CDR1 LNHDA, CDR2 SQIVND (reference sequence). The junction had 5 bases not matched to a gene; V was cut back by 9 bases and J by 3 bases. The CDR3 totals 14 residues.

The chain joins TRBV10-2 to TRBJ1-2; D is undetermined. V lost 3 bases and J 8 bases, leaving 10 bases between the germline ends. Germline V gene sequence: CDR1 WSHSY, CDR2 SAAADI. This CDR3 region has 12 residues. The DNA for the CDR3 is TGCGCCAGCAGTGACTCGGATTACGGCTACACCTTC. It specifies CASSDSDYGYTF.

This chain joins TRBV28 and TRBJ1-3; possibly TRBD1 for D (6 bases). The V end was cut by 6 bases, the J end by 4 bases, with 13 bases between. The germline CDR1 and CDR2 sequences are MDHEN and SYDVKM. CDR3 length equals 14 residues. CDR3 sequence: CASRLTGRGNTIYF. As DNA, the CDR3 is TGTGCCAGCAGGCTCACAGGGAGAGGAAACACCATATATTTT.

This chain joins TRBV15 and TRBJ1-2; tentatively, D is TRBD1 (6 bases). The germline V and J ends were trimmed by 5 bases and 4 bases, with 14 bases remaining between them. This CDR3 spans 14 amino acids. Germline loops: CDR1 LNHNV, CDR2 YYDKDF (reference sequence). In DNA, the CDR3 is TGTGCCACCAGCCTTAGGGGGAAATTCTATGGCTACACCTTC. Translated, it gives CATSLRGKFYGYTF.

In DNA, the CDR3 is TGTGCCAGCACTCCCGGGGGGGCCCAAGAGACCCAGTACTTC. The encoded protein is CASTPGGAQETQYF. This chain connects TRBV28 to TRBJ2-5; TRBD2 matches 8 bases. The V gene's germline CDR1 is MDHEN and CDR2 SYDVKM. V was pared by 7 bases and J by 1 base, with 5 bases of the junction left unmatched. This CDR3 region has 14 residues.

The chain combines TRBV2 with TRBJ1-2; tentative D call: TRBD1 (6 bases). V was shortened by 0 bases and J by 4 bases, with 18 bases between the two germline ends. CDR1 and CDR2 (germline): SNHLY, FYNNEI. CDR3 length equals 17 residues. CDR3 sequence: CASSEAEGGLGAYGYTF. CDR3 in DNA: TGTGCCAGCAGTGAAGCGGAGGGGGGTTTGGGCGCCTATGGCTACACCTTC.

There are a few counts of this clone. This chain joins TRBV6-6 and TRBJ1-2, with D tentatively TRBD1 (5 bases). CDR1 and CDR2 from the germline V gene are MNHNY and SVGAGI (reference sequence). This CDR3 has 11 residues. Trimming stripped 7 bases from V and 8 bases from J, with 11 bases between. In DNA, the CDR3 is TGTGCCAGCAAGGGGCAGGAAGGCTACACCTTC. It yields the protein CASKGQEGYTF.

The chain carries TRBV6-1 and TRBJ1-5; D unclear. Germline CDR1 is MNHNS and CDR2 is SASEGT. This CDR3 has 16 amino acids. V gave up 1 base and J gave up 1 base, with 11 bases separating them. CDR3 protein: CASSEELSRSNQPQHF. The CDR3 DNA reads TGTGCCAGCAGTGAAGAGTTGTCTCGGAGCAATCAGCCCCAGCATTTT.

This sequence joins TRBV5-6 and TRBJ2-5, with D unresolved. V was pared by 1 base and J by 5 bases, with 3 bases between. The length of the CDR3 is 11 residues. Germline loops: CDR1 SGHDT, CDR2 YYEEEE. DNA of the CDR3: TGTGCCAGCAGCTTGTTGGAGACCCAGTACTTC. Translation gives CASSLLETQYF.